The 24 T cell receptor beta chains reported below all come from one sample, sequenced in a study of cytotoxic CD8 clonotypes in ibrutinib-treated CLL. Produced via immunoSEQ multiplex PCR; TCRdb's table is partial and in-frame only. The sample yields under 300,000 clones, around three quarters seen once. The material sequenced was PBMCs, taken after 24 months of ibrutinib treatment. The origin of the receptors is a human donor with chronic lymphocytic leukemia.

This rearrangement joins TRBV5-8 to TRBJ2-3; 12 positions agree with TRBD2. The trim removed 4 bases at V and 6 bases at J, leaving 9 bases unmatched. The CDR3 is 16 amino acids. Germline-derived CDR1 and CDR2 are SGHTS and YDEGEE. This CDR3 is CASSTGTSGPLDTQYF. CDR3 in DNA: TGTGCCAGCAGCACGGGGACTAGCGGGCCCCTGGATACGCAGTATTTT.

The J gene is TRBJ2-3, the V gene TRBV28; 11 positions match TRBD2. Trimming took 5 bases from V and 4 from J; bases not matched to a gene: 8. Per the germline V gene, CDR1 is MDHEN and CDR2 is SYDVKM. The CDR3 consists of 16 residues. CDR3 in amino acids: CASSTHSGRVADTQYF. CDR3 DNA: TGTGCCAGCAGTACCCATAGCGGGAGGGTCGCAGATACGCAGTATTTT.

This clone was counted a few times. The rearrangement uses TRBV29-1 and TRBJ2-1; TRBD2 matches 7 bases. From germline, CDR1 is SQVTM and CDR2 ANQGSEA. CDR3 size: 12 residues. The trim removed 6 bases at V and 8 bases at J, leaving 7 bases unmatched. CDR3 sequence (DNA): TGCAGCGTACGAGGGGCGGGGGATGAGCAGTTCTTC. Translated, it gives CSVRGAGDEQFF.

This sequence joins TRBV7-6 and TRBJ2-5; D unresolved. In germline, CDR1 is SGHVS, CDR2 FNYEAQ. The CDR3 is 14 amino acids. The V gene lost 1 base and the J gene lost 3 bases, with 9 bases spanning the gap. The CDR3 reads CASSLGGREETQYF. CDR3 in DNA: TGTGCCAGCAGCTTAGGGGGAAGGGAAGAGACCCAGTACTTC. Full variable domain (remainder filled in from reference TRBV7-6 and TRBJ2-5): GAGVSQSPRYKVTKRGQDVALRCDPISGHVSLYWYRQALGQGPEFLTYFNYEAQQDKSGLPNDRFSAERPEGSISTLTIQRTEQRDSAMYRCASSLGGREETQYFGPGTRLLVL.

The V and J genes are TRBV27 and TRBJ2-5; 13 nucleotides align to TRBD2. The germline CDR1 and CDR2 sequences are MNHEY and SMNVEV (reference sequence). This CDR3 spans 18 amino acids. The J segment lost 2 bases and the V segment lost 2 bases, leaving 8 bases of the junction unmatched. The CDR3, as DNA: TGTGCCAGCAGTTTACGGACTAGCGGGAGCATTAGGCAAGAGACCCAGTACTTC. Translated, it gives CASSLRTSGSIRQETQYF.

In nucleotides, the CDR3 is TGTGCCAGCAGTTACGGACTAGCGGGAGGAAGTGAGCAGTTCTTC. This translates into CASSYGLAGGSEQFF. The genes are TRBV6-6 and TRBJ2-1, with 14 bases aligning to TRBD2. The V gene's germline CDR1 is MNHNY and CDR2 SVGAGI (reference sequence). The V and J ends lost 2 bases and 9 bases, in that order; junction bases with no gene match: 3. The CDR3 extends over 15 amino acids.

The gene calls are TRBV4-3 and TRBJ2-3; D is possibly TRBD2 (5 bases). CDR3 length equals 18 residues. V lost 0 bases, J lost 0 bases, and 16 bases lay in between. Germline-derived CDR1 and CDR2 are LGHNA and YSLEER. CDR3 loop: CASSQELFRGSSTDTQYF. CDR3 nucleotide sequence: TGCGCCAGCAGCCAAGAGCTCTTTCGCGGGTCTAGCACAGATACGCAGTATTTT.

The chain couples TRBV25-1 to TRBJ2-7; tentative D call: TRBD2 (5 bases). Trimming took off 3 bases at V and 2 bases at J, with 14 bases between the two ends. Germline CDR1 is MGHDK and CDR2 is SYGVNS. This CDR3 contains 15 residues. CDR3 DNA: TGTGCCAGCAGTGACATGGACTTCGGGCCCTACGAGCAGTACTTC. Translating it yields CASSDMDFGPYEQYF.

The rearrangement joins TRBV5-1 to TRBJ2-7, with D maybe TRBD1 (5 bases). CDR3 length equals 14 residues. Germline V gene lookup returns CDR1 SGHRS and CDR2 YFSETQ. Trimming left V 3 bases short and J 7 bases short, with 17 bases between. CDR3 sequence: CASSSGAGPEEQYF. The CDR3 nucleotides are TGCGCCAGCAGCTCTGGGGCAGGGCCGGAAGAGCAGTACTTC.

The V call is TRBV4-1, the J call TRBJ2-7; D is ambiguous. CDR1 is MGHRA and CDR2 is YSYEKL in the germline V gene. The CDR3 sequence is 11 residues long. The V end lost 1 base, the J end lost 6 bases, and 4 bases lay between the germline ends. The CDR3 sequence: CASSQALEQYF. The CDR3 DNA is TGCGCCAGCAGCCAAGCTCTCGAGCAGTACTTC.

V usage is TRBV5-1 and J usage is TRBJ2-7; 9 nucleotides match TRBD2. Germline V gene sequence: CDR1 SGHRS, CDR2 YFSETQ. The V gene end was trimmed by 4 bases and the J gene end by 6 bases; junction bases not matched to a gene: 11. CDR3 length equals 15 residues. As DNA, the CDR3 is TGCGCCAGCAGCACCCGACTAGCGGCCTTATCCGAGCAGTACTTC. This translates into CASSTRLAALSEQYF.

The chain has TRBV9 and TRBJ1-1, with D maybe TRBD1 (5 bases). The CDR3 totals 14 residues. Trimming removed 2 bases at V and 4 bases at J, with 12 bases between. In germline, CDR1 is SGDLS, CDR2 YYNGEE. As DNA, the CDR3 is TGTGCCAGCAGCGTCTCAGGGCAGGGCACTGAAGCTTTCTTT. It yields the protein CASSVSGQGTEAFF.

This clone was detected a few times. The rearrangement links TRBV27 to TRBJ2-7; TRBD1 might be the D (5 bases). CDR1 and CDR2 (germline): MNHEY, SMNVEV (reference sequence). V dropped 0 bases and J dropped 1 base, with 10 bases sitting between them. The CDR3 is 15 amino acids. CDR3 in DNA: TGTGCCAGCAGTTTATCGACAGAAAGGTCCTACGAGCAGTACTTC. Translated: CASSLSTERSYEQYF.

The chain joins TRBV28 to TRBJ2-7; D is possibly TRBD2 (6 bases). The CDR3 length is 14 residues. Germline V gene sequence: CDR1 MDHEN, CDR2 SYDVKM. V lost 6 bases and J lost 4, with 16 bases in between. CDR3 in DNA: TGTGCCAGCAGGCCGACCGGGGGAGCTTACGAGCAGTACTTC. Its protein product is CASRPTGGAYEQYF.

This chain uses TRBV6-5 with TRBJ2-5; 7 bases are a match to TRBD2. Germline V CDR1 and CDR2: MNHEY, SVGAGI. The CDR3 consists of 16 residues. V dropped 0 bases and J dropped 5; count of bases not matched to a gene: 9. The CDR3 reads CASSYSNSGAGETQYF. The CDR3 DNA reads TGTGCCAGCAGTTACTCGAACAGCGGAGCGGGGGAGACCCAGTACTTC.

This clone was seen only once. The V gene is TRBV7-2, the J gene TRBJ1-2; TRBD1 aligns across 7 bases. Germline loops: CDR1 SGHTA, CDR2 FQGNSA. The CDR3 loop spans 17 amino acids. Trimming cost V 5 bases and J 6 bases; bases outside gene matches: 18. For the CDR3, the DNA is TGTGCCAGCAGCCCTACGGCCGACAGGGTCCCCTTTGATGGCTACACCTTC. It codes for CASSPTADRVPFDGYTF.

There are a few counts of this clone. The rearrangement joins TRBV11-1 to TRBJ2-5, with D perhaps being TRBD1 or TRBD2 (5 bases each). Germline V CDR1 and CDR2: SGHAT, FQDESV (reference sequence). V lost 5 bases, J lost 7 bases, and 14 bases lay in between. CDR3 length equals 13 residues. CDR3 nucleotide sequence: TGTGCCAGCAGCCAGGGAGCATCCGCGACCCAGTACTTC. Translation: CASSQGASATQYF.

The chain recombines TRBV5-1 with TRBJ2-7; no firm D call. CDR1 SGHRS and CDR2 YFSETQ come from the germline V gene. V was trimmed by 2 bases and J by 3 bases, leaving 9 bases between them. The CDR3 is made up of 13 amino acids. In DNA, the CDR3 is TGCGCCAGCAGCTTCTGGGGTAGCTACGAGCAGTACTTC. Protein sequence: CASSFWGSYEQYF.

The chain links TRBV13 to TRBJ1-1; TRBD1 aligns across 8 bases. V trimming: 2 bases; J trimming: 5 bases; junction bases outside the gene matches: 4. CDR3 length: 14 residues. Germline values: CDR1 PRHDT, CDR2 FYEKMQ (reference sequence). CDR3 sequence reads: CASSLNRGRTEAFF. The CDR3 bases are TGTGCCAGCAGCTTAAACAGGGGGAGGACTGAAGCTTTCTTT.

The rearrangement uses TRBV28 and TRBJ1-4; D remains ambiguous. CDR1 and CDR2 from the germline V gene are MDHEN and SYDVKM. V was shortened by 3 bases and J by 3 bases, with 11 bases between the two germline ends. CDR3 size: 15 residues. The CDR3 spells CASSFAAEANEKLFF. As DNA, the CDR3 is TGTGCCAGCAGTTTTGCTGCAGAGGCTAATGAAAAACTGTTTTTT.

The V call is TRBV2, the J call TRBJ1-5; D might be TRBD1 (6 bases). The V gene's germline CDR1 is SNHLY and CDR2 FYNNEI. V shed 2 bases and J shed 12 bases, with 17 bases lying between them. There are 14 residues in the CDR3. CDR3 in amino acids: CASSERDISSSQHF. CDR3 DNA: TGTGCCAGCAGTGAAAGGGACATAAGCAGCAGCCAGCATTTT.

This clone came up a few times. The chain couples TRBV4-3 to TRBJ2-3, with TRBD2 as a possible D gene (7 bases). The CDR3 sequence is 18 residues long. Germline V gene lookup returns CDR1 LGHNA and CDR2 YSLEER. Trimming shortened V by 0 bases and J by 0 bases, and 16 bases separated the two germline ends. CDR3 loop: CASSQDLRGAGSTDTQYF. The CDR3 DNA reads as TGCGCCAGCAGCCAAGATCTTCGGGGGGCAGGAAGCACAGATACGCAGTATTTT.

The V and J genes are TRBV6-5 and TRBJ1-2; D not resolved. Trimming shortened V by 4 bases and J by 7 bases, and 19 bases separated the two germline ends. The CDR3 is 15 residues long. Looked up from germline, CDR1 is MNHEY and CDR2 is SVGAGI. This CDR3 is CASSSPKTLGRGYTF. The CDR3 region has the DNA TGTGCCAGCAGTTCACCTAAAACGCTCGGACGTGGCTACACCTTC.

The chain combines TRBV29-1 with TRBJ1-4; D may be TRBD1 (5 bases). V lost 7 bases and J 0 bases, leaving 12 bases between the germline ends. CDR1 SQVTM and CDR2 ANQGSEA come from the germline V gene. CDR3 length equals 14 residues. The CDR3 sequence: CSACPGATNEKLFF. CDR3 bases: TGCAGCGCCTGCCCGGGGGCAACTAATGAAAAACTGTTTTTT.